This paragraph reports one T cell receptor beta chain. The conserved closing phenylalanine or tryptophan is absent in this CDR3, likely reflecting a read error. The DNA is left out, because the CDR3 cannot be placed on it with certainty; the CDR3 is given as TCRdb lists it. This record comes from a study of tumor and adjacent non-tumor tissue in lung cancer. The template was RNA from unsorted bulk tissue. Distant lung tissue was collected more than 3 cm away from the tumor edge. TCRbeta libraries were built with three rounds of nested PCR, modified from ARM-PCR. One entry per CDR3 protein, called by TCRdb with MiXCR from the multiplex PCR reads. The sample consists of 80,000 to 100,000 distinct CDR3 sequences, about 80% of them appearing once. This sequence was found in a man aged 60-69 years with small cell lung cancer. The specimen was distant non-tumor lung tissue.

The CDR3 loop reads CASSSQGRGGHTL. The chain joins TRBV28 to TRBJ1-2; TRBD1 reflects the table's D call only, with no check against the DNA. The CDR3 numbers 13 amino acids, ends counted. Looked up from germline, CDR1 is MDHEN and CDR2 is SYDVKM.